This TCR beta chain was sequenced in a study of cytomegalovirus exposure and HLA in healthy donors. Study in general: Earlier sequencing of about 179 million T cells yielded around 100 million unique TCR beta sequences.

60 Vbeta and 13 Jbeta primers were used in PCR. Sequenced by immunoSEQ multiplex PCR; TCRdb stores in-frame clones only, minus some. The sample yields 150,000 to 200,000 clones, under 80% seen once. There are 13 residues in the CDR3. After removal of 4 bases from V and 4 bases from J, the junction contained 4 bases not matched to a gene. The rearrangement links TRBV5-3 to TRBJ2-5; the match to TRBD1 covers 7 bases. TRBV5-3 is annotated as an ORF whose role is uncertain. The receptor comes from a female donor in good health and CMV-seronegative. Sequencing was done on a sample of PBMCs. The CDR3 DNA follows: TGTGCCAGAAGCCTAGGGGGCCGAGAGACCCAGTACTTC. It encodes CARSLGGRETQYF.